The 9 T cell receptor beta chains listed next were all sequenced from one sample in a study of cytomegalovirus exposure and HLA in healthy donors. The PCR made use of 60 Vbeta and 13 Jbeta primers. TCRdb keeps only in-frame clones here, not all; method: immunoSEQ multiplex PCR. The table shows fewer than 150,000 clones, with roughly four fifths occurring only once. The material sequenced was PBMCs. The receptors were gathered from a woman in her forties or fifties in good health and CMV-seronegative.

The genes are TRBV7-9 and TRBJ1-2, with 10 bases matching TRBD1. Germline V lookup: CDR1 SEHNR, CDR2 FQNEAQ (reference sequence). This CDR3 has 13 amino acids. V lost 5 bases and J lost 6; bases outside the gene matches: 3. CDR3 in amino acids: CASSIGTGDGYTF. CDR3 in DNA: TGTGCCAGCAGCATCGGGACAGGGGATGGCTACACCTTC.

This clone was detected only a few times. The V and J genes are TRBV7-9 and TRBJ1-1; possible D gene TRBD1, 6 bases. The CDR3 runs to 13 residues. Germline loops: CDR1 SEHNR, CDR2 FQNEAQ (reference sequence). Trimming left V 2 bases short and J 5 bases short, with 9 bases between. This chain's CDR3 is CASSLSRGTEAFF. The CDR3 nucleotides are TGTGCCAGCAGCTTATCGAGGGGGACTGAAGCTTTCTTT.

The rearrangement joins TRBV30 to TRBJ2-7; D perhaps matches TRBD2 (7 bases). The length of the CDR3 is 15 residues. Germline assignment: CDR1 GTSNPN and CDR2 SVGIG (reference sequence). V was cut by 0 bases and J by 2 bases, with 14 bases left in between. The CDR3, as DNA: TGTGCCTGGAGTGTATTGGCGGGGGCCCCCTACGAGCAGTACTTC. This codes for CAWSVLAGAPYEQYF.

In this sample, this clone turned up once. The chain is built from TRBV27 and TRBJ2-2; 7 nucleotides match TRBD1. The CDR3 extends over 16 amino acids. Germline CDR1 is MNHEY and CDR2 is SMNVEV (reference sequence). Trimming cost V 2 bases and J 4 bases; bases outside gene matches: 7. DNA for the CDR3: TGTGCCAGCAGTTTACCGGGCCAGGGGGTCACCGGGGAGCTGTTTTTT. Residues: CASSLPGQGVTGELFF.

The CDR3 protein is CASSETWGELFF. The CDR3 DNA reads as TGTGCCAGCAGTGAAACATGGGGGGAGCTGTTTTTT. The chain employs TRBV2 and TRBJ2-2, with D uncertain. Germline-derived CDR1 and CDR2 are SNHLY and FYNNEI. V dropped 2 bases and J dropped 8 bases, with 6 bases sitting between them. The CDR3 contains 12 residues.

V usage is TRBV27 and J usage is TRBJ1-4, with 7 bases matching TRBD1. The CDR3 is 13 amino acids. V shed 7 bases and J 5 bases; nucleotides not matched to a gene: 4. In germline, CDR1 is MNHEY, CDR2 SMNVEV (reference sequence). In DNA form, the CDR3 reads TGTGCCAGCATGCAGGGGGTAAATGAAAAACTGTTTTTT. This codes for CASMQGVNEKLFF. Full variable domain (rest looked up from reference TRBV27 and TRBJ1-4): EAQVTQNPRYLITVTGKKLTVTCSQNMNHEYMSWYRQDPGLGLRQIYYSMNVEVTDKGDVPEGYKVSRKEKRNFPLILESPSPNQTSLYFCASMQGVNEKLFFGSGTQLSVL.

The sample holds one count of this clone. This chain links TRBV7-3 with TRBJ2-3; 7 positions match TRBD1. Per the germline V gene, CDR1 is SGHTA and CDR2 is FQGTGA. The CDR3 sequence is 17 residues long. V trimming: 3 bases; J trimming: 8 bases; junction bases outside the gene matches: 17. The CDR3 region is CASSLGTGDLSRGTQYF. CDR3 DNA sequence: TGTGCCAGCAGCTTGGGAACAGGGGACCTATCCCGGGGTACGCAGTATTTT.

J is TRBJ1-5 and V is TRBV9; no firm D call. This CDR3 comprises 16 residues. The germline CDR1 and CDR2 sequences are SGDLS and YYNGEE. The V gene lost 0 bases and the J gene lost 0 bases, with 10 bases spanning the gap. The CDR3 sequence is CASSVGAGYSNQPQHF. In nucleotides, the CDR3 is TGTGCCAGCAGCGTAGGGGCAGGTTATAGCAATCAGCCCCAGCATTTT.

This clone was seen just once. The chain combines TRBV7-2 with TRBJ2-5, with D perhaps TRBD2 (6 bases). Germline CDR1 is SGHTA and CDR2 is FQGNSA. This CDR3 region has 14 residues. Trimming left V 3 bases short and J 5 bases short, with 13 bases between. CDR3 sequence: CASSLRGLGETQYF. As DNA, the CDR3 is TGTGCCAGCAGCTTGCGGGGCTTGGGCGAGACCCAGTACTTC.